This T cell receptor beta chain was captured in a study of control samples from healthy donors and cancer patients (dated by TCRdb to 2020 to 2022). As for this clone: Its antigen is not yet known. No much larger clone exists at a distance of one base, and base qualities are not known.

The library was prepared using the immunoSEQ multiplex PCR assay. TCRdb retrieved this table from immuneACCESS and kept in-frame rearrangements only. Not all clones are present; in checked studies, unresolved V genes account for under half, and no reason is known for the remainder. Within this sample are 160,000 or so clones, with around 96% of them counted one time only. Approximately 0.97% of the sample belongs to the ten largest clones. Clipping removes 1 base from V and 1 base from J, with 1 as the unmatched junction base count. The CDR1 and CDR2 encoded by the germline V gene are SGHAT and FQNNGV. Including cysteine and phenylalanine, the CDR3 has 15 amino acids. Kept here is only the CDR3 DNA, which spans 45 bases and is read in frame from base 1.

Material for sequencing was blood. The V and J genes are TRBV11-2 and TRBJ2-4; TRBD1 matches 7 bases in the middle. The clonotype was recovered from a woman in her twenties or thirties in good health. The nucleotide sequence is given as TGTGCCAGCAGCTTAGTACAGGGGGCCAAAAACATTCAGTACTTC. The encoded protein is CASSLVQGAKNIQYF.